This T cell receptor beta chain was captured by sequencing in a study of graft-versus-host responses after intestinal transplantation. Overall study context: The recipients all started with anti-thymocyte globulin induction and then took tacrolimus and steroids for three to four years.

Repertoires were generated with immunoSEQ multiplex PCR, while TCRdb's copy carries only in-frame clones and drops some. The sample has 60,000 to 70,000 clones; around 90% are singletons. Researchers processed graft tissue to release intraepithelial and lamina propria lymphocytes. Findings and caveats of the study: Across patients carrying graft-donor T cell macrochimerism, allografts held high graft-versus-host to host-versus-graft clonal ratios.

With V trimmed by 3 bases and J by 4 bases, 12 bases remained unmatched. CDR3 length: 18 residues. In germline, CDR1 is SGHTA, CDR2 FQGTGA. Of note for this clone: Its target is not known.

Sequenced here: ileum tissue, sampled roughly 54 weeks after transplant. The sequence was collected from a human patient who received an intestinal transplant, so some T cells may come from the graft donor. J is TRBJ2-1 and V is TRBV7-3; 10 positions match TRBD2. CDR3 coding DNA: TGTGCCAGCAGCTTGCATGGACTAGCGGACTCTATGTACAATGAGCAGTTCTTC. Translation: CASSLHGLADSMYNEQFF.